This is a list of T cell receptor beta chains from one sample in a study of breast tumors, draining lymph nodes, adjacent tissues. One entry per CDR3 protein results from TCRdb running MiXCR on the multiplex PCR reads. Of 150,000 or so distinct CDR3 sequences listed, 25% to 40% were seen once; the top ten hold roughly 3.8%. Material: axillary lymph node tissue. The receptors derive from a female donor with breast cancer. Some clones in this sample may be carry-over from other donors' samples. Both conserved end residues are part of each CDR3. A D gene is named only where the DNA matches it firmly. Clone size appears in some rows only: once, few, many, or a class for an expanded clone.

J gene	D gene	V gene	clone size	CDR3 protein	CDR3 DNA
TRBJ1-3	-	TRBV7-9	many	CASSQWGKGFGNTIYF	TGTGCCAGCAGCCAGTGGGGAAAAGGGTTCGGAAACACCATATATTTT
TRBJ1-6	-	TRBV5-1	many	CASSSPPRASLLHF	TGCGCCAGCAGCTCCCCCCCCCGGGCTAGTCTCCTCCACTTT
TRBJ2-3	TRBD2	TRBV25-1	many	CASSVLTSGMSRTDTQYF	TGTGCCAGCAGTGTATTGACTAGCGGGATGTCTCGCACAGATACGCAGTATTTT
TRBJ2-3	-	TRBV19	-	CARSTPPSTDTQYF	TGTGCCCGTAGCACCCCCCCTAGCACAGATACGCAGTATTTT
TRBJ2-5	-	TRBV9	-	CASSGLGIQETQYF	TGTGCCAGCAGCGGTCTGGGGATCCAAGAGACCCAGTACTTC
TRBJ2-2	TRBD2	TRBV4-3	many	CASSQDSAGGNTGELLF	TGCGCCAGCAGCCAAGATAGCGCGGGGGGGAACACCGGGGAGCTGCTTTTT
TRBJ2-7	TRBD2	TRBV7-3	many	CASSFVLWGLACYEQYF	TGTGCCAGCAGCTTTGTTTTGTGGGGACTAGCGTGCTACGAGCAGTACTTC
TRBJ2-3	-	TRBV5-1	many	CASSGPVPGTDTQYF	TGCGCCAGCAGCGGTCCCGTCCCAGGCACAGATACGCAGTATTTT
TRBJ2-7	-	TRBV6-6	-	CASSYSSAAYYEQYF	TGTGCCAGCAGTTACTCTTCAGCGGCATACTACGAGCAGTACTTC
TRBJ1-4	TRBD1	TRBV4-1	many	CASSLRGTGAANEKLFF	TGCGCCAGCAGCCTCCGCGGGACAGGGGCGGCTAATGAAAAACTGTTTTTT
TRBJ2-1	TRBD1	TRBV4-3	many	CASSQRTGGDYNEQFF	TGCGCCAGCAGCCAAAGGACAGGGGGCGACTACAATGAGCAGTTCTTC
TRBJ2-2	-	TRBV19	-	CASSTEGRQNTGELFF	TGTGCCAGTAGTACTGAGGGACGGCAGAACACCGGGGAGCTGTTTTTT
TRBJ2-7	-	TRBV11-1	-	CASSLVLGGPEEQYF	TGTGCCAGCAGCTTAGTGCTCGGAGGTCCTGAAGAGCAGTACTTC
TRBJ1-6	-	TRBV30	many	CAWSVRDRPYNSPLHF	TGTGCCTGGAGTGTAAGAGACAGGCCTTATAATTCACCCCTCCACTTT
TRBJ1-2	TRBD1	TRBV19	many	CASSIRWGTGVGERLGYTF	TGTGCCAGTAGTATCAGGTGGGGGACAGGGGTGGGGGAAAGGTTGGGCTACACCTTC
TRBJ1-4	-	TRBV29-1	many	CSVRTRQVGTNEKLFF	TGCAGCGTTAGGACTCGACAGGTGGGAACTAATGAAAAACTGTTTTTT
TRBJ2-7	TRBD2	TRBV5-1	many	CASSWGLAGNNEQYF	TGCGCCAGCAGCTGGGGACTAGCGGGAAACAACGAGCAGTACTTC
TRBJ1-3	-	TRBV10-3	many	CAISEGFSGNTIYF	TGTGCCATCAGTGAAGGTTTCTCTGGAAACACCATATATTTT
TRBJ2-2	TRBD1	TRBV9	-	CASSHPQGANTGELLF	TGTGCCAGCTCCCACCCGCAGGGGGCGAACACCGGGGAGCTGCTTTTT
TRBJ1-2	TRBD1	TRBV7-2	many	CASSSRDRTYYGYTF	TGTGCCAGCAGCAGCCGGGACAGAACCTACTATGGCTACACCTTC
TRBJ1-1	-	TRBV25-1	many	CASSEYRDTEAFF	TGTGCCAGCAGTGAATACAGGGACACTGAAGCTTTCTTT
TRBJ2-7	TRBD2	TRBV7-9	many	CASSSSGRTYEQYF	TGTGCCAGCAGCTCTAGCGGGAGGACTTACGAGCAGTACTTC
TRBJ1-5	TRBD1	TRBV6-5	many	CASGTGNRNQPQHF	TGTGCCAGCGGGACAGGTAATCGCAATCAGCCCCAGCATTTT
TRBJ1-3	-	TRBV4-2	-	CASSQDRVVGDTIYF	TGTGCCAGCAGCCAAGATAGGGTCGTGGGGGACACCATATATTTT
TRBJ1-6	TRBD1	TRBV5-5	many	CASSTGQGYHSPLHF	TGTGCCAGCAGCACGGGACAGGGGTATCATTCACCCCTCCACTTT
TRBJ2-7	TRBD1	TRBV20-1	many	CSAPLNRDRGYEQYF	TGCAGTGCTCCCCTAAACCGGGACAGGGGCTACGAGCAGTACTTC
TRBJ2-5	-	TRBV19	many	CASSIVNREETQYF	TGTGCCAGTAGTATAGTAAACAGGGAAGAGACCCAGTACTTC
TRBJ1-4	TRBD1	TRBV27	many	CASSLSGEDRHEKLFF	TGTGCCAGCAGTTTATCGGGGGAGGACAGGCATGAAAAACTGTTTTTT
TRBJ1-2	-	TRBV2	many	CASSVKPNGGYTF	TGTGCCAGCAGTGTGAAACCCAATGGAGGCTACACCTTC
TRBJ2-7	TRBD1	TRBV19	many	CASSVGQGLEQYF	TGTGCCAGTAGTGTCGGACAGGGGCTCGAGCAGTACTTC
TRBJ2-7	-	TRBV4-2	-	CASSQVDEQYF	TGTGCCAGCAGCCAAGTTGACGAGCAGTACTTC
TRBJ1-2	-	TRBV9	-	CASSRNDGGYGYTF	TGTGCCAGCAGCAGAAACGATGGGGGGTATGGCTACACCTTC
TRBJ1-6	TRBD1	TRBV15	many	CATSRDRATNSPLHF	TGTGCCACCAGCAGGGACAGGGCTACGAATTCACCCCTCCACTTT
TRBJ1-3	TRBD1	TRBV24-1	-	CATSAPDRTRSGNTIYF	TGTGCCACCAGTGCTCCGGACAGGACCCGCTCTGGAAACACCATATATTTT
TRBJ2-6	-	TRBV7-9	-	CASSSQGANVLTF	TGTGCCAGCAGCTCCCAGGGGGCCAACGTCCTGACTTTC
TRBJ1-4	TRBD1	TRBV2	-	CASSVNGQVGTNEKLFF	TGTGCCAGCAGTGTGAATGGACAGGTCGGGACTAATGAAAAACTGTTTTTT
TRBJ1-5	-	TRBV3-1	-	CAGSRNSYSNQPQHF	TGCGCCGGCAGCCGCAACAGCTATAGCAATCAGCCCCAGCATTTT
TRBJ1-1	-	TRBV7-9	many	CASSPGFGTEAFF	TGTGCCAGCAGCCCGGGGTTTGGGACTGAAGCTTTCTTT
TRBJ2-1	-	TRBV4-3	-	CASSQDVFEGSSYNEQFF	TGCGCCAGCAGCCAAGATGTATTCGAGGGAAGCTCCTACAATGAGCAGTTCTTC
TRBJ1-3	TRBD1	TRBV20-1	-	CSAPLGTGGSGNTIYF	TGCAGTGCCCCTCTGGGGACAGGGGGATCTGGAAACACCATATATTTT
TRBJ2-5	-	TRBV7-9	many	CASSSSGGGQETQYF	TGTGCCAGCAGCAGTAGCGGCGGAGGACAAGAGACCCAGTACTTC
TRBJ2-1	-	TRBV15	once	CATSSLVVANEQFF	TGTGCCACCAGCAGCTTGGTGGTAGCCAATGAGCAGTTCTTC
TRBJ2-1	TRBD2	TRBV20-1	many	CSASGRRNEQFF	TGCAGTGCTAGCGGGAGGAGAAATGAGCAGTTCTTC
TRBJ2-5	-	TRBV29-1	many	CSANLGETQYF	TGCAGCGCCAACCTTGGGGAGACCCAGTACTTC
TRBJ2-5	-	TRBV29-1	many	CSVESWEEQETQYF	TGCAGCGTTGAATCTTGGGAAGAACAAGAGACCCAGTACTTC
TRBJ2-6	-	TRBV20-1	-	CSARERGLAGANVLTF	TGCAGTGCTAGAGAACGAGGTCTAGCTGGCGCCAACGTCCTGACTTTC
TRBJ2-2	TRBD2	TRBV5-6	many	CASSLVGRGRLLAGELFF	TGTGCCAGCAGCTTGGTTGGTCGCGGGAGGTTACTCGCCGGGGAGCTGTTTTTT
TRBJ2-5	-	TRBV15	-	CATSRGGQGRETQYF	TGTGCCACCAGCAGAGGGGGGCAGGGTAGAGAGACCCAGTACTTC
TRBJ1-1	-	TRBV12-3/TRBV12-4	-	CASSFFGGNTEAFF	TGTGCCAGCAGTTTTTTTGGAGGGAACACTGAAGCTTTCTTT
TRBJ1-2	TRBD1	TRBV6-5	many	CASSSTGTGVLGYTF	TGTGCCAGCAGTTCTACCGGGACAGGGGTTCTTGGCTACACCTTC
TRBJ2-1	TRBD2	TRBV7-6	many	CASSPASGYNEQFF	TGTGCCAGCAGCCCCGCTAGCGGTTACAATGAGCAGTTCTTC
TRBJ1-4	-	TRBV3-1	many	CASSQEGKLFF	TGTGCCAGCAGCCAAGAGGGAAAACTGTTTTTT
TRBJ1-4	-	TRBV4-1	many	CASSQGPGDSEKLFF	TGCGCCAGCAGCCAAGGTCCAGGGGATAGCGAAAAACTGTTTTTT
TRBJ2-3	TRBD2	TRBV9	-	CASSVIAGPEQYF	TGTGCCAGCAGCGTAATAGCGGGACCAGAGCAGTATTTT
TRBJ2-7	-	TRBV24-1	-	CAGHTSYEQYF	TGTGCCGGTCACACCTCCTACGAGCAGTACTTC
TRBJ1-2	-	TRBV13	many	CASSLGWLEGDYGYTF	TGTGCCAGCAGCTTAGGGTGGTTGGAAGGGGACTATGGCTACACCTTC
TRBJ2-3	-	TRBV5-1	many	CASSLSRGRTDTQYF	TGCGCCAGCAGCTTGTCCAGGGGAAGGACAGATACGCAGTATTTT
TRBJ1-4	TRBD1	TRBV4-1	-	CASFFRSAGWDRGKLFF	TGCGCCAGCTTCTTTCGTTCTGCTGGGTGGGACAGGGGCAAACTGTTTTTT
TRBJ2-2	-	TRBV27	many	CASSPSGTGRGNTGELFF	TGTGCCAGCAGTCCTTCCGGAACAGGACGGGGGAACACCGGGGAGCTGTTTTTT
TRBJ2-1	TRBD2	TRBV28	many	CASSGRGEQFF	TGTGCCAGCTCGGGGCGGGGGGAGCAGTTCTTC